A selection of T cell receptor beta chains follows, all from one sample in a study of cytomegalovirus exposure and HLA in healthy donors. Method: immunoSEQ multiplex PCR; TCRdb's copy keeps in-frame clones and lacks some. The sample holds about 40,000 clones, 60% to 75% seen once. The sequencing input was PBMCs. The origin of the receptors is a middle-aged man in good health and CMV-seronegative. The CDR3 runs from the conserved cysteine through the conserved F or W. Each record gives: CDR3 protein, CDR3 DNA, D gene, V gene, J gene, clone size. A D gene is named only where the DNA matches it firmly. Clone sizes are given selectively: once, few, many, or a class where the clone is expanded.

CDR3 protein: CASSLPGTGVYEQYF
CDR3 DNA: TGTGCCAGCAGCTTACCGGGGACAGGGGTCTACGAGCAGTACTTC
D gene: TRBD1
V gene: TRBV7-9
J gene: TRBJ2-7
clone size: few

CDR3 protein: CSVGGQGGNTIYF
CDR3 DNA: TGCAGCGTTGGGGGACAGGGGGGAAACACCATATATTTT
D gene: TRBD1
V gene: TRBV29-1
J gene: TRBJ1-3
clone size: .

CDR3 protein: CASSDTGSSYNSPLHF
CDR3 DNA: TGCGCCAGCAGTGATACAGGAAGCTCCTATAATTCACCCCTCCACTTT
D gene: .
V gene: TRBV10-2
J gene: TRBJ1-6
clone size: few

CDR3 protein: CAWIDPGPTGGYTF
CDR3 DNA: TGTGCCTGGATTGACCCGGGCCCTACGGGAGGCTACACCTTC
D gene: .
V gene: TRBV30
J gene: TRBJ1-2
clone size: .

CDR3 protein: CASSQYAGTGKHNSPLHF
CDR3 DNA: TGTGCCAGCAGTCAATACGCCGGGACAGGGAAACATAATTCACCCCTCCACTTT
D gene: TRBD1
V gene: TRBV27
J gene: TRBJ1-6
clone size: once

CDR3 protein: CASSEAGGGGTGELFF
CDR3 DNA: TGTGCCAGCAGTGAAGCCGGCGGGGGGGGCACCGGGGAGCTGTTTTTT
D gene: TRBD2
V gene: TRBV2
J gene: TRBJ2-2
clone size: .

CDR3 protein: CASSLARDRAEDTQYF
CDR3 DNA: TGTGCCAGCTCATTGGCCCGGGACAGGGCAGAAGATACGCAGTATTTT
D gene: TRBD1
V gene: TRBV18
J gene: TRBJ2-3
clone size: few

CDR3 protein: CASSLLRRARQETQYF
CDR3 DNA: TGCGCCAGCAGCTTGCTACGGCGGGCGCGCCAAGAGACCCAGTACTTC
D gene: .
V gene: TRBV5-1
J gene: TRBJ2-5
clone size: .

CDR3 protein: CASRGQGDRGYTF
CDR3 DNA: TGCGCCAGCAGGGGACAGGGGGATCGTGGCTACACCTTC
D gene: TRBD1
V gene: TRBV4-1
J gene: TRBJ1-2
clone size: .

CDR3 protein: CASSFSGLTGELFF
CDR3 DNA: TGTGCCAGCAGTTTTTCAGGGCTCACCGGGGAGCTGTTTTTT
D gene: .
V gene: TRBV27
J gene: TRBJ2-2
clone size: medium-sized

CDR3 protein: CASSVGTGGDETQYF
CDR3 DNA: TGTGCCAGTAGCGTCGGGACAGGGGGCGATGAGACCCAGTACTTC
D gene: TRBD1
V gene: TRBV6-4
J gene: TRBJ2-5
clone size: .

CDR3 protein: CAWTTGVRSPLHF
CDR3 DNA: TGTGCCTGGACAACAGGGGTCAGGTCACCCCTCCACTTT
D gene: TRBD1
V gene: TRBV30
J gene: TRBJ1-6
clone size: .

CDR3 protein: CASSPTGREAFF
CDR3 DNA: TGTGCCAGCAGCCCCACAGGGCGTGAAGCTTTCTTT
D gene: .
V gene: TRBV5-6
J gene: TRBJ1-1
clone size: .

CDR3 protein: CASRRQEGNQPQHF
CDR3 DNA: TGTGCCAGCAGACGCCAGGAGGGCAATCAGCCCCAGCATTTT
D gene: .
V gene: TRBV7-8
J gene: TRBJ1-5
clone size: once

CDR3 protein: CAIRPQLTSGEQYF
CDR3 DNA: TGTGCCATCAGGCCACAACTTACTAGCGGCGAGCAGTACTTC
D gene: TRBD2
V gene: TRBV10-3
J gene: TRBJ2-7
clone size: .

CDR3 protein: CASSVLVEDEQYF
CDR3 DNA: TGTGCCAGCTCAGTACTTGTTGAGGACGAGCAGTACTTC
D gene: .
V gene: TRBV18
J gene: TRBJ2-7
clone size: .

CDR3 protein: CASSAISGGPQETQYF
CDR3 DNA: TGTGCCAGCAGTGCAATTAGCGGGGGGCCCCAAGAGACCCAGTACTTC
D gene: TRBD2
V gene: TRBV6-4
J gene: TRBJ2-5
clone size: .